The 29 T cell receptor beta chains presented below share a single source sample, sequenced in a study of tumor-infiltrating lymphocytes in localized non-small cell lung cancer. Libraries were prepared by immunoSEQ multiplex PCR; TCRdb keeps only in-frame clonotypes and omits some of them. Among 9,000 to 15,000 clones listed, about 72% were seen once. Sequencing was carried out using uninvolved lung tissue not adjacent to the tumor. These receptors originate from a human donor with non-small cell lung cancer.

The chain has TRBV28 and TRBJ2-7, with D hard to call. CDR3 length equals 12 residues. Germline V CDR1 and CDR2: MDHEN, SYDVKM. Trimming pared 5 bases from V and 5 bases from J, leaving 10 bases between. CDR3 DNA: TGTGCCAGCAGTCCCTCTTCGGACGAGCAGTACTTC. Residues: CASSPSSDEQYF.

This clone was observed a few times. The chain links TRBV28 to TRBJ1-2; a possible D gene is TRBD1 (5 bases). The V end lost 1 base, the J end lost 4 bases, and 13 bases lay between the germline ends. This CDR3 contains 15 residues. CDR1 and CDR2 (germline): MDHEN, SYDVKM. The CDR3 bases are TGTGCCAGCAGTTTATCGTCAGGGCCGGGCTATGGCTACACCTTC. Its translation: CASSLSSGPGYGYTF.

This clone has more than one count but fewer than ten. The genes are TRBV9 and TRBJ2-3, with 9 bases that match TRBD1. J lost 4 bases, V lost 3 bases, and 6 bases had no gene match. Germline V CDR1 and CDR2: SGDLS, YYNGEE. The CDR3 totals 15 residues. CDR3 residues: CASSGRTGVSDTQYF. CDR3 bases: TGTGCCAGCAGCGGCCGGACAGGGGTGTCAGATACGCAGTATTTT.

The J gene is TRBJ2-1, the V gene TRBV4-1; TRBD2 agrees at 14 bases. The CDR3 contains 20 residues. V lost 6 bases, J lost 1 base, and 14 bases stayed unmatched. From germline, CDR1 is MGHRA and CDR2 YSYEKL. CDR3 DNA sequence: TGCGCCAGCAGTCGGATAACCGGGACTAGCGGGAGTGGGTCCTACAATGAGCAGTTCTTC. Its protein is CASSRITGTSGSGSYNEQFF.

The chain is built from TRBV19 and TRBJ2-5; D not resolved. Germline CDR1 LNHDA, CDR2 SQIVND (reference sequence). The CDR3 loop spans 13 amino acids. V lost 3 bases to trimming and J lost 2 bases, with 7 bases between them. In DNA, the CDR3 is TGTGCCAGTAGTATGGGCACACAAGAGACCCAGTACTTC. Its protein product is CASSMGTQETQYF. Variable domain in full (rest from reference TRBV19 and TRBJ2-5): DGGITQSPKYLFRKEGQNVTLSCEQNLNHDAMYWYRQDPGQGLRLIYYSQIVNDFQKGDIAEGYSVSREKKESFPLTVTSAQKNPTAFYLCASSMGTQETQYFGPGTRLLVL.

Written as DNA, the CDR3 is TGTGCCAGCAGCTTAGCGACAGGGAGCGGTCAGCCCCAGCATTTT. This encodes CASSLATGSGQPQHF. The chain has TRBV7-9 and TRBJ1-5, with 7 bases fitting TRBD1. After removal of 0 bases from V and 6 bases from J, the junction contained 5 bases not matched to a gene. CDR3 length: 15 residues. Germline CDR1 SEHNR, CDR2 FQNEAQ (reference sequence).

By frequency in the sample, this clone is medium-sized. CDR3 bases: TGTGCCAGTAGACAACAACACGGGACAGCTTCACCCCTCCACTTT. This gives the protein CASRQQHGTASPLHF. The chain recombines TRBV19 with TRBJ1-6, with TRBD1 identical over 7 bases. Losses at the gene ends were 6 bases for V and 9 bases for J; bases not matched to a gene: 11. From germline, CDR1 is LNHDA and CDR2 SQIVND (reference sequence). The CDR3 contains 15 residues.

The chain carries TRBV11-2 and TRBJ2-7; TRBD2 matches at 7 bases. The length of the CDR3 is 13 residues. V dropped 2 bases and J dropped 13; count of bases not matched to a gene: 11. Germline CDR1 and CDR2: SGHAT and FQNNGV. Here the CDR3 reads CASSLLGGTNPYF. The CDR3, as DNA: TGTGCCAGCAGCTTATTGGGGGGGACCAACCCCTACTTC.

The V call is TRBV11-2, the J call TRBJ2-1; 7 bases agree with TRBD2. In germline, CDR1 is SGHAT, CDR2 FQNNGV. The ends lost 0 bases at V and 0 bases at J; junction bases unmatched: 2. There are 16 residues in the CDR3. The CDR3 nucleotides read TGTGCCAGCAGCTTAGAGCTAGCGGACTCCTACAATGAGCAGTTCTTC. It encodes CASSLELADSYNEQFF.

The J gene is TRBJ2-1, the V gene TRBV19; D possibly uses TRBD1 or TRBD2 (6 bases each). This CDR3 region has 16 residues. Germline assignment: CDR1 LNHDA and CDR2 SQIVND (reference sequence). The V and J ends lost 1 base and 7 bases respectively, with 17 bases between them. The CDR3 reads CASSIGRGQGGNEQFF. The DNA of the CDR3 is TGTGCCAGTAGTATAGGCCGGGGGCAGGGAGGAAATGAGCAGTTCTTC.

The chain recombines TRBV9 with TRBJ2-6; D not resolved. Looked up from germline, CDR1 is SGDLS and CDR2 is YYNGEE. V was pared by 0 bases and J by 1 base, with 5 bases between. The CDR3 contains 15 residues. DNA of the CDR3: TGTGCCAGCAGCGTAGTAGAATCTGGGGCCAACGTCCTGACTTTC. As protein: CASSVVESGANVLTF. Drawing the rest from reference TRBV9 and TRBJ2-6, the complete variable domain is DSGVTQTPKHLITATGQRVTLRCSPRSGDLSVYWYQQSLDQGLQFLIQYYNGEERAKGNILERFSAQQFPDLHSELNLSSLELGDSALYFCASSVVESGANVLTFGAGSRLTVL.

In this sample, this clone is medium-sized (0.01 to 0.1%). CDR3 region: CSVGLSGNEKLFF. The CDR3, as DNA: TGCAGCGTTGGACTTTCGGGTAATGAAAAACTGTTTTTT. This chain links TRBV29-1 with TRBJ1-4; no clear D gene. Looked up from germline, CDR1 is SQVTM and CDR2 is ANQGSEA. The CDR3 loop spans 13 amino acids. V was cut by 4 bases and J by 4 bases, with 10 bases left in between.

The gene calls are TRBV7-2 and TRBJ2-7; TRBD2 aligns across 8 bases. The J segment lost 6 bases and the V segment lost 5 bases, leaving 18 bases of the junction unmatched. Per the germline V gene, CDR1 is SGHTA and CDR2 is FQGNSA. The CDR3 covers 17 residues. The DNA for the CDR3 is TGTGCCAGCAGCCCTAGGGGGGCAGAGGGACTAGTATTCGAGCAGTACTTC. Translating gives CASSPRGAEGLVFEQYF.

V is TRBV4-2 and J is TRBJ2-7; 7 bases fit TRBD1. The CDR3 contains 15 residues. Germline CDR1 and CDR2: LGHNA and YNFKEQ. The V and J ends lost 3 bases and 2 bases, in that order; junction bases with no gene match: 7. In DNA form, the CDR3 reads TGTGCCAGCAGCCAGATGGGGGACAGAACCTACGAGCAGTACTTC. It specifies CASSQMGDRTYEQYF.

This chain uses TRBV7-8 with TRBJ2-3; D unresolved. The V end was cut by 1 base, the J end by 0 bases, with 11 bases between. This CDR3 has 16 amino acids. Germline CDR1 SGHVS, CDR2 FQNEAQ. The CDR3, as DNA: TGTGCCAGCAGCTTAGGTCCGGCTCAAAGCACAGATACGCAGTATTTT. Amino acids: CASSLGPAQSTDTQYF.

This chain's CDR3 is CASSLWTEAFF. CDR3 bases: TGTGCCAGCAGTTTATGGACTGAAGCTTTCTTT. The chain couples TRBV6-5 to TRBJ1-1, with D hard to call. The CDR3 contains 11 residues. Germline V gives CDR1 MNHEY, CDR2 SVGAGI. V was clipped by 4 bases and J by 5 bases, with 5 bases between them.

This clone was counted once. The chain carries TRBV18 and TRBJ2-7, with 11 bases aligning to TRBD1. Germline V gene data show CDR1 as KGHSH and CDR2 as LQKENI. The CDR3 totals 14 residues. J gave up 3 bases and V 2 bases, and 0 bases lay outside the gene matches. DNA of the CDR3: TGTGCCAGCTCACCAGGGACAGGGGGCTACGAGCAGTACTTC. As protein: CASSPGTGGYEQYF.

This chain connects TRBV5-1 to TRBJ1-3; no clear D gene. There are 13 residues in the CDR3. The ends were cut back, 4 bases at V and 11 bases at J, with 16 bases in the middle. CDR1 is SGHRS, CDR2 YFSETQ, per germline. The CDR3 spells CASSSYTDGAIYF. CDR3 nucleotides: TGCGCCAGCAGCAGCTACACGGATGGGGCCATATATTTT.

The chain joins TRBV9 to TRBJ2-3; TRBD1 matches 7 bases. Germline CDR1 SGDLS, CDR2 YYNGEE. The CDR3 is made up of 14 amino acids. V gave up 0 bases and J gave up 4 bases; unmatched junction bases: 2. CDR3 sequence: CASSVAQGADTQYF. The CDR3 DNA sequence: TGTGCCAGCAGCGTAGCGCAGGGGGCAGATACGCAGTATTTT. Complete variable domain (other parts from reference TRBV9 and TRBJ2-3): DSGVTQTPKHLITATGQRVTLRCSPRSGDLSVYWYQQSLDQGLQFLIQYYNGEERAKGNILERFSAQQFPDLHSELNLSSLELGDSALYFCASSVAQGADTQYFGPGTRLTVL.

The sample holds a few counts of this clone. The rearrangement joins TRBV4-3 to TRBJ2-5; D is ambiguous. V was shortened by 1 base and J by 5 bases, with 11 bases between the two germline ends. The CDR3 has 14 residues. The germline CDR1 and CDR2 sequences are LGHNA and YSLEER. Here the CDR3 reads CASSQGRGGETQYF. CDR3 nucleotide sequence: TGCGCCAGCAGCCAAGGGCGCGGCGGCGAGACCCAGTACTTC.

The gene calls are TRBV5-1 and TRBJ2-3; possibly TRBD1 or TRBD2 for D (5 bases each). The CDR3 extends over 16 amino acids. V was clipped by 2 bases and J by 1 base, with 14 bases between them. Germline V lookup: CDR1 SGHRS, CDR2 YFSETQ. The CDR3 sequence is CASSFEGRGGTDTQYF. CDR3 DNA: TGCGCCAGCAGCTTCGAGGGGCGCGGTGGCACAGATACGCAGTATTTT.

The rearrangement joins TRBV7-2 to TRBJ2-7, with D possibly being TRBD1 (6 bases). V lost 5 bases to trimming and J lost 10 bases, with 15 bases between them. The CDR3 has 12 amino acids. Germline V lookup: CDR1 SGHTA, CDR2 FQGNSA. This CDR3 reads CASSPLTGVQYF. The CDR3 region has the DNA TGTGCCAGCAGCCCCCTGACAGGAGTACAGTACTTC.

This chain links TRBV15 with TRBJ1-5; 9 nucleotides agree with TRBD1. From germline, CDR1 is LNHNV and CDR2 YYDKDF (reference sequence). This CDR3 comprises 15 residues. Trimming took 5 bases from V and 3 from J; bases not matched to a gene: 5. The CDR3: CATSRTGADNQPQHF. DNA of the CDR3: TGTGCCACCAGCCGGACAGGGGCGGACAATCAGCCCCAGCATTTT.

This clone has a handful of counts. V is TRBV6-4 and J is TRBJ1-2, with 10 bases fitting TRBD1. J was trimmed by 8 bases and V by 6 bases; bases with no gene match: 6. The CDR3 contains 13 residues. CDR1 is MRHNA and CDR2 is SNTAGT in the germline V gene. The CDR3 is CASSLDRGRGYTF. In nucleotides, the CDR3 is TGTGCCAGCAGCCTCGACAGGGGGCGAGGCTACACCTTC.

The genes are TRBV5-4 and TRBJ1-6, with 8 bases identical to TRBD1. V shed 3 bases, J shed 10 bases, and the junction held 12 bases outside the gene matches. In germline, CDR1 is SGHNT, CDR2 YYREEE (reference sequence). CDR3 length: 16 residues. CDR3 region: CASSSGQGSVGSPLHF. The CDR3 DNA follows: TGTGCCAGCAGCTCAGGACAGGGTTCAGTTGGCTCACCCCTCCACTTT.

This clone was seen only a few times. This chain uses TRBV7-6 with TRBJ2-2, with 10 bases identical to TRBD2. The CDR3 totals 16 residues. V dropped 4 bases and J dropped 3; count of bases not matched to a gene: 5. Germline V gene sequence: CDR1 SGHVS, CDR2 FNYEAQ. The CDR3 spells CASSSSGGPYTGELFF. The CDR3 coding sequence is TGTGCCAGCAGCTCTAGCGGGGGCCCTTACACCGGGGAGCTGTTTTTT.

There are a few counts of this clone. V gene TRBV5-6 combines with J gene TRBJ2-1; the D gene is possibly TRBD1 (6 bases). V was clipped by 4 bases and J by 0 bases, with 14 bases between them. The germline CDR1 and CDR2 sequences are SGHDT and YYEEEE. The CDR3 has 16 residues. Written as DNA, the CDR3 is TGTGCCAGCAGCGATATACAGGGCTCCTCCTACAATGAGCAGTTCTTC. Encoded protein: CASSDIQGSSYNEQFF.

This clone is labeled medium-sized. The chain is built from TRBV5-5 and TRBJ2-2, with 9 positions matching TRBD1. Germline loops: CDR1 SGHKS, CDR2 YYEKEE (reference sequence). J lost 4 bases, V lost 0 bases, and 13 bases had no gene match. This CDR3 has 19 residues. The CDR3 loop is CASSLAVRIRQGGTGELFF. CDR3 nucleotide sequence: TGTGCCAGCAGCTTGGCCGTTCGAATTCGACAGGGGGGCACCGGGGAGCTGTTTTTT. Complete variable domain (other parts from reference TRBV5-5 and TRBJ2-2): DAGVTQSPTHLIKTRGQQVTLRCSPISGHKSVSWYQQVLGQGPQFIFQYYEKEERGRGNFPDRFSARQFPNYSSELNVNALLLGDSALYLCASSLAVRIRQGGTGELFFGEGSRLTVL.

The genes are TRBV11-3 and TRBJ2-1; 7 nucleotides match TRBD2. The CDR3 has 14 amino acids. The J segment lost 4 bases and the V segment lost 0 bases, leaving 0 bases of the junction unmatched. Germline V CDR1 and CDR2: SGHNT, YENEEA. CDR3 amino acids: CASSLERGYNEQFF. CDR3 bases: TGTGCCAGCAGCTTAGAGCGGGGGTACAATGAGCAGTTCTTC. Full variable domain (rest looked up from reference TRBV11-3 and TRBJ2-1): EAGVVQSPRYKIIEKKQPVAFWCNPISGHNTLYWYLQNLGQGPELLIRYENEEAVDDSQLPKDRFSAERLKGVDSTLKIQPAELGDSAVYLCASSLERGYNEQFFGPGTRLTVL.